This T cell receptor beta chain was sequenced in a study of T cells in Graves' hyperthyroidism and ophthalmopathy. Study-wide findings and caveats: Stable hyperthyroidism was told apart from ophthalmopathy by a model built on 13 V-J features. Model output signaled ophthalmopathy a median approximately 6 months ahead of onset.

RNA transcripts provided the source from which TCR beta CDR3 regions were amplified. HTBI primers drove first-round RT-PCR of the TCR CDR3. TCRdb re-called the multiplex PCR reads with MiXCR, one entry per CDR3 protein. The data show approximately 380,000 distinct CDR3 sequences, about an eighth seen once. Germline V lookup: CDR1 SGHTA, CDR2 FQGTGA. The CDR3 length is 14 residues. As regards this clonotype: Its target is unknown. It may be a read error: a sequence one base away is much more abundant.

Isolation of PBMCs was performed on approximately 10 ml fresh peripheral blood. The sequence came from a man aged 50-60 years with Graves' ophthalmopathy. The chain has TRBV7-3 and TRBJ2-5, with TRBD1 as a possible D gene (6 bases). Sequences were obtained from blood. The CDR3 DNA reads TGTGCCAGCAGCCCAGGACAGTTCCAAAAGACCCAGTACTTC. It is translated as CASSPGQFQKTQYF.